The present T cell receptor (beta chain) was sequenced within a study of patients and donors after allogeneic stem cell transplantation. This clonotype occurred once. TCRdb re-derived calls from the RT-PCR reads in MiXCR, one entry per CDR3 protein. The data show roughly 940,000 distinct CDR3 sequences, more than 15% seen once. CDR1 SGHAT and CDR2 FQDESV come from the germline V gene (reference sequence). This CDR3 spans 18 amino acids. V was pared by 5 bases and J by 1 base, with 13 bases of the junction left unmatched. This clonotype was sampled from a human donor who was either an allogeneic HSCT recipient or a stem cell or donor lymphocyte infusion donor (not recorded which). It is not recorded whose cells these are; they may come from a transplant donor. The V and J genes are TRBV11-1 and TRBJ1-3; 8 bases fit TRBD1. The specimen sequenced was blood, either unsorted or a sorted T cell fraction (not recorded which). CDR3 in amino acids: CASSLHLPQGASGNTIYF. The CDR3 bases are TGTGCCAGCAGCCTCCACCTCCCCCAGGGGGCATCTGGAAACACCATATATTTT.